This TCR beta chain comes out of a study of radiation and T cells in renal cell carcinoma. On this clone itself: The antigen is not known.

The method was immunoSEQ multiplex PCR; TCRdb's version includes in-frame clones alone and lacks a portion of them. The sample consists of about 88,000 clones, 75% to 90% of them appearing once. The length of the CDR3 is 13 residues. Germline V lookup: CDR1 SEHNR, CDR2 FQNEAQ (reference sequence). V lost 5 bases to trimming and J lost 3 bases, with 10 bases between them. Time point described: baseline pretreatment blood. Treatment specified: 15 Gy SBRT to primary tumor, nephrectomy 4 weeks later. Serial blood draws occurred at baseline and 2 and 4 weeks post-SBRT. Study outcomes and limitations: In blood, top tumor clones expanded by 2 weeks, shrinking by 4. No pretreatment tumor biopsies were available for baseline clonotypes.

The source of this sequence is a man between 50 and 59 years old with renal cell carcinoma. The source material was blood, sampled from a patient whose treatment included radiotherapy and nephrectomy. The rearrangement joins TRBV7-9 to TRBJ1-2; the D gene is possibly TRBD1 (5 bases). For the CDR3, the DNA is TGTGCCAGCAGCAACGCGGGGCACTATGGCTACACCTTC. Its protein is CASSNAGHYGYTF.